Listed below are T cell receptor beta chains from one sample, sequenced in a study of cytomegalovirus exposure and HLA in healthy donors. Assay: immunoSEQ multiplex PCR; the TCRdb copy retains only in-frame clones and omits some. The data contain fewer than 150,000 clones, about 79% of them singletons. Sequences were obtained from PBMCs. These receptors were collected from a woman younger than 30 in good health and CMV-seronegative. Each CDR3 is given with its conserved first and last residue. Each record gives: J gene, D gene, V gene, clone size, CDR3 DNA, CDR3 protein. A D gene is named only where the DNA matches it firmly. Clone size, where shown, is once, few, many, or a class for clones that have expanded.

j_call: TRBJ2-5; d_call: TRBD2; v_call: TRBV5-1; clone_size: NA; cdr3_nt: TGCGCCAGCAGCGGGCGGGGGGGAGAGACCCAGTACTTC; cdr3_aa: CASSGRGGETQYF
j_call: TRBJ2-1; d_call: TRBD2; v_call: TRBV11-3; clone_size: NA; cdr3_nt: TGTGCCAGCAGCTTGGCGAGCAGGGAGGGACATGAGCAGTTCTTC; cdr3_aa: CASSLASREGHEQFF
j_call: TRBJ1-2; d_call: NA; v_call: TRBV13; clone_size: NA; cdr3_nt: TGTGCCAGCAGCTTGGGGGAGGTCTATGGCTACACCTTC; cdr3_aa: CASSLGEVYGYTF
j_call: TRBJ1-1; d_call: TRBD1; v_call: TRBV19; clone_size: NA; cdr3_nt: TGTGCCAGTAGTCCCACGGGACAGCACACTGAAGCTTTCTTT; cdr3_aa: CASSPTGQHTEAFF
j_call: TRBJ2-5; d_call: NA; v_call: TRBV29-1; clone_size: NA; cdr3_nt: TGCAGCGTTGGAAGAGCGGTCCAAGAGACCCAGTACTTC; cdr3_aa: CSVGRAVQETQYF
j_call: TRBJ1-5; d_call: NA; v_call: TRBV6-4; clone_size: NA; cdr3_nt: TGTGCCACCACCCGCTCGACAGAGTATAGCAATCAGCCCCAGCATTTT; cdr3_aa: CATTRSTEYSNQPQHF
j_call: TRBJ1-2; d_call: NA; v_call: TRBV4-1; clone_size: NA; cdr3_nt: TGCGCCAGCAGCCAACCCGGACAGCTACTGAACTATGGCTACACCTTC; cdr3_aa: CASSQPGQLLNYGYTF
j_call: TRBJ1-3; d_call: NA; v_call: TRBV30; clone_size: NA; cdr3_nt: TGTGCCCGCCAACTGAGCTCTGGAAACACCATATATTTT; cdr3_aa: CARQLSSGNTIYF
j_call: TRBJ2-1; d_call: TRBD1; v_call: TRBV13; clone_size: once; cdr3_nt: TGTGCCAGCAGCCACACGGACAGGGCCACATATGAGCAGTTCTTC; cdr3_aa: CASSHTDRATYEQFF
j_call: TRBJ1-3; d_call: NA; v_call: TRBV9; clone_size: NA; cdr3_nt: TGTGCCAGCAGCGCAACAGGGCTCAGCTCTGGAAACACCATATATTTT; cdr3_aa: CASSATGLSSGNTIYF
j_call: TRBJ1-4; d_call: TRBD1; v_call: TRBV5-5; clone_size: NA; cdr3_nt: TGTGCCAGCAGCTGGCCGGACAGGGGCCGGTTGCAAGAAAAACTGTTTTTT; cdr3_aa: CASSWPDRGRLQEKLFF
j_call: TRBJ2-5; d_call: NA; v_call: TRBV7-6; clone_size: NA; cdr3_nt: TGTGCCAGCAGCTTAGCCCGGGGGCGCGGGGGTATGCAAGAGACCCAGTACTTC; cdr3_aa: CASSLARGRGGMQETQYF
j_call: TRBJ2-5; d_call: TRBD2; v_call: TRBV27; clone_size: NA; cdr3_nt: TGTGCCAGCAGTTCCGGACTAGTAGAGACCCAGTACTTC; cdr3_aa: CASSSGLVETQYF
j_call: TRBJ2-5; d_call: NA; v_call: TRBV13; clone_size: once; cdr3_nt: TGTGCCAGCAGCTTAGGAGGCTGGGGAGGAGAGACCCAGTACTTC; cdr3_aa: CASSLGGWGGETQYF
j_call: TRBJ1-4; d_call: NA; v_call: TRBV28; clone_size: NA; cdr3_nt: TGTGCCAGCAGTTCCCCAACAACTAATGAAAAACTGTTTTTT; cdr3_aa: CASSSPTTNEKLFF
j_call: TRBJ1-5; d_call: TRBD1; v_call: TRBV6-1; clone_size: NA; cdr3_nt: TGTGCCAGCAGTGTCGAACAGGGGGCCTACAATCAGCCCCAGCATTTT; cdr3_aa: CASSVEQGAYNQPQHF
j_call: TRBJ1-2; d_call: NA; v_call: TRBV5-4; clone_size: NA; cdr3_nt: TGTGCCAGCAGCCTCCCTTCTAACTATGGCTACACCTTC; cdr3_aa: CASSLPSNYGYTF
j_call: TRBJ2-1; d_call: NA; v_call: TRBV4-3; clone_size: NA; cdr3_nt: TGCGCCAGCAGCCAAGATCCATCCTACAATGAGCAGTTCTTC; cdr3_aa: CASSQDPSYNEQFF
j_call: TRBJ2-1; d_call: NA; v_call: TRBV28; clone_size: NA; cdr3_nt: TGTGCCAGCTACCCAGGGGTCCAGTCCAATGAGCAGTTCTTC; cdr3_aa: CASYPGVQSNEQFF
j_call: TRBJ1-2; d_call: TRBD1; v_call: TRBV5-6; clone_size: few; cdr3_nt: TGTGCCAGCAGCTTGGACAGGGGGCGCTATGGCTACACCTTC; cdr3_aa: CASSLDRGRYGYTF
j_call: TRBJ2-7; d_call: TRBD2; v_call: TRBV9; clone_size: NA; cdr3_nt: TGTGCCAGCAGCGCCGGACTAGCGGGGGACTACGAGCAGTACTTC; cdr3_aa: CASSAGLAGDYEQYF
j_call: TRBJ2-7; d_call: TRBD1; v_call: TRBV27; clone_size: NA; cdr3_nt: TGTGCCAGCAGTGCCGACAGGGGGAGGCCTAACGAGCAGTACTTC; cdr3_aa: CASSADRGRPNEQYF
j_call: TRBJ2-5; d_call: TRBD2; v_call: TRBV5-1; clone_size: NA; cdr3_nt: TGCGCCAGCAGCTTGGGGGCAAGCGGGGGACGAGAGACCCAGTACTTC; cdr3_aa: CASSLGASGGRETQYF
j_call: TRBJ2-7; d_call: NA; v_call: TRBV7-8; clone_size: NA; cdr3_nt: TGTGCCAGCAGCTCACGTCCTGGAGGCGAGCAGTACTTC; cdr3_aa: CASSSRPGGEQYF
j_call: TRBJ1-5; d_call: NA; v_call: TRBV2; clone_size: NA; cdr3_nt: TGTGCCAGCAGTGACAGCAGGAATAGCAATCAGCCCCAGCATTTT; cdr3_aa: CASSDSRNSNQPQHF
j_call: TRBJ2-5; d_call: TRBD1; v_call: TRBV5-6; clone_size: NA; cdr3_nt: TGTGCCAGCAGCTTGACAGGGGTTCAAGAGACCCAGTACTTC; cdr3_aa: CASSLTGVQETQYF
j_call: TRBJ2-7; d_call: TRBD1; v_call: TRBV19; clone_size: NA; cdr3_nt: TGTGCCAGTAGTGTCGACAGGGAATTCGGGGACGAGCAGTACTTC; cdr3_aa: CASSVDREFGDEQYF
j_call: TRBJ2-4; d_call: TRBD2; v_call: TRBV25-1; clone_size: once; cdr3_nt: TGTGCCAGCAGTGATAGCGGGGGGGCCAAAAACATTCAGTACTTC; cdr3_aa: CASSDSGGAKNIQYF
j_call: TRBJ2-3; d_call: TRBD2; v_call: TRBV5-8; clone_size: NA; cdr3_nt: TGTGCCAGCAGCTTGAGGGCGGGAGTGACAGATACGCAGTATTTT; cdr3_aa: CASSLRAGVTDTQYF
j_call: TRBJ1-1; d_call: TRBD1; v_call: TRBV11-3; clone_size: NA; cdr3_nt: TGTGCCAGCAGCCCCGGACAGGGAAAGAACACTGAAGCTTTCTTT; cdr3_aa: CASSPGQGKNTEAFF
j_call: TRBJ1-2; d_call: NA; v_call: TRBV28; clone_size: NA; cdr3_nt: TGTGCCAGCAGTTTATCGGAAGTCAGGCATGGCTACACCTTC; cdr3_aa: CASSLSEVRHGYTF
j_call: TRBJ2-3; d_call: TRBD2; v_call: TRBV18; clone_size: few; cdr3_nt: TGTGCCAGCTCACCCCTCTTGTCAGAGGGCATAGCGGGAGATGGCACAGATACGCAGTATTTT; cdr3_aa: CASSPLLSEGIAGDGTDTQYF
j_call: TRBJ1-2; d_call: NA; v_call: TRBV28; clone_size: few; cdr3_nt: TGTGCCAGCAGTTTAGGGCAGGGCAGAGGCTACACCTTC; cdr3_aa: CASSLGQGRGYTF
j_call: TRBJ1-2; d_call: NA; v_call: TRBV6-1; clone_size: NA; cdr3_nt: TGTGCCAGCAGTGCCCAGGAGGGGTACGGCTACACCTTC; cdr3_aa: CASSAQEGYGYTF
j_call: TRBJ2-2; d_call: TRBD2; v_call: TRBV7-9; clone_size: NA; cdr3_nt: TGTGCCAGCAGCTTATCAGCGGGGGGGAATCCGAACACCGGGGAGCTGTTTTTT; cdr3_aa: CASSLSAGGNPNTGELFF
j_call: TRBJ1-4; d_call: TRBD1; v_call: TRBV9; clone_size: NA; cdr3_nt: TGTGCCAGCAGCGTCGAGACAGGGGCACCCCAAGGGAATGAAAAACTGTTTTTT; cdr3_aa: CASSVETGAPQGNEKLFF
j_call: TRBJ2-1; d_call: NA; v_call: TRBV27; clone_size: NA; cdr3_nt: TGTGCCAGCAGTTTAAGCCCGTATAGAACGATCTACAATGAGCAGTTCTTC; cdr3_aa: CASSLSPYRTIYNEQFF
j_call: TRBJ2-4; d_call: NA; v_call: TRBV5-4; clone_size: NA; cdr3_nt: TGTGCCAGCAGCTTGGTACTAGCCAAAAACATTCAGTACTTC; cdr3_aa: CASSLVLAKNIQYF
j_call: TRBJ2-7; d_call: TRBD2; v_call: TRBV29-1; clone_size: NA; cdr3_nt: TGCAGCGTTGAGCGAAAGGGGGGACTAGCGTACGAGCAGTACTTC; cdr3_aa: CSVERKGGLAYEQYF
j_call: TRBJ1-6; d_call: TRBD1; v_call: TRBV19; clone_size: once; cdr3_nt: TGTGCCAGTAGTATACTGGGACAGGGAAATTCACCCCTCCACTTT; cdr3_aa: CASSILGQGNSPLHF
j_call: TRBJ2-1; d_call: NA; v_call: TRBV28; clone_size: NA; cdr3_nt: TGTGCCAGCAGCGAAACAGGGAGCGGTGAGCAGTTCTTC; cdr3_aa: CASSETGSGEQFF
j_call: TRBJ1-5; d_call: NA; v_call: TRBV7-9; clone_size: NA; cdr3_nt: TGTGCCAGCAGCGACGGACAGAAGTATCAGCCCCAGCATTTT; cdr3_aa: CASSDGQKYQPQHF
j_call: TRBJ2-3; d_call: TRBD2; v_call: TRBV9; clone_size: once; cdr3_nt: TGTGCCAGCGGGTTTGTAGCGGGAACAGATACGCAGTATTTT; cdr3_aa: CASGFVAGTDTQYF
j_call: TRBJ1-2; d_call: NA; v_call: TRBV19; clone_size: NA; cdr3_nt: TGTGCCAGTAGTACAGGGCGGGAAAACTATGGCTACACCTTC; cdr3_aa: CASSTGRENYGYTF
j_call: TRBJ2-2; d_call: NA; v_call: TRBV6-1; clone_size: NA; cdr3_nt: TGTGCCAGCAGTGACAGGGGTGACACCGGGGAGCTGTTTTTT; cdr3_aa: CASSDRGDTGELFF
j_call: TRBJ1-4; d_call: NA; v_call: TRBV4-1; clone_size: few; cdr3_nt: TGCGCCAGCAGCCTCCCGACAGCCAGGGGTGAAAAACTGTTTTTT; cdr3_aa: CASSLPTARGEKLFF
j_call: TRBJ1-2; d_call: NA; v_call: TRBV11-3; clone_size: NA; cdr3_nt: TGTGCCAGCAGCTGGGAGGCGGCGGGAGGCTACACCTTC; cdr3_aa: CASSWEAAGGYTF
j_call: TRBJ2-3; d_call: TRBD2; v_call: TRBV6-1; clone_size: NA; cdr3_nt: TGTGCCAGCGAGACTAGCGGCACAGATACGCAGTATTTT; cdr3_aa: CASETSGTDTQYF
j_call: TRBJ2-1; d_call: NA; v_call: TRBV12-5; clone_size: NA; cdr3_nt: TGTGCTAGTGGTTTGGCTAACAGGGAAAGTGAGCAGTTCTTC; cdr3_aa: CASGLANRESEQFF
j_call: TRBJ2-3; d_call: TRBD2; v_call: TRBV5-1; clone_size: once; cdr3_nt: TGCGCCAGCAGCTTGGAGGTAGCGGGGGGCACAGATACGCAGTATTTT; cdr3_aa: CASSLEVAGGTDTQYF
j_call: TRBJ2-3; d_call: NA; v_call: TRBV28; clone_size: NA; cdr3_nt: TGTGCCACTACCGTCTGGCGGGTCGCCACAGATACGCAGTATTTT; cdr3_aa: CATTVWRVATDTQYF
j_call: TRBJ1-2; d_call: NA; v_call: TRBV2; clone_size: NA; cdr3_nt: TGTGCCAGCCGGGGAGAGGTTTGGGGTAACTATGGCTACACCTTC; cdr3_aa: CASRGEVWGNYGYTF